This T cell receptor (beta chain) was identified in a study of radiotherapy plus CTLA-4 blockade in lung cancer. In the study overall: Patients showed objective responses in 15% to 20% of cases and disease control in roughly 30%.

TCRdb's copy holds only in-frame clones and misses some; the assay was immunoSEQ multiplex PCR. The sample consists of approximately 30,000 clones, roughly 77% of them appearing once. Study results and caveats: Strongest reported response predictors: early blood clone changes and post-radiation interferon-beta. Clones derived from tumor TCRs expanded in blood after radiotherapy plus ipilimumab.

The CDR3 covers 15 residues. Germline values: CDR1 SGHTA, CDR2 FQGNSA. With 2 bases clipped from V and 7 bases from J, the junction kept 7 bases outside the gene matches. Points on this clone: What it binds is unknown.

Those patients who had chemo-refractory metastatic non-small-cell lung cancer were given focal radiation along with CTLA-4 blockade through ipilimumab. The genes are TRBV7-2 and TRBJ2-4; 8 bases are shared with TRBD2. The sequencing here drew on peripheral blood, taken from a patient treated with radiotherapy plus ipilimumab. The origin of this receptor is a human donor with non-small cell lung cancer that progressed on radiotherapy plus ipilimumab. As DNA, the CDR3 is TGTGCCAGCAGCTTACTATTCGGGGGGGCGAACATTCAGTACTTC. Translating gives CASSLLFGGANIQYF.